This TCR beta chain was sequenced in a study of beta chain features in type 1 diabetes. Across the study: Age and gender were similar between patients and healthy donors, as were cell yields. General study results and limits: A pattern of fewer insertions and more deletions at VDJ junctions was seen in type 1 diabetes patients.

Each sorted fraction was over 95% pure. This clone occurred a few times. What it binds is unknown. Expressed TCRB transcripts were sequenced after all isolated RNA was converted to cDNA. Only in-frame clones appear in the TCRdb table, and some are missing; sequencing was by immunoSEQ multiplex PCR. The sample includes roughly 450,000 clones, about an eighth of them seen just once. The CDR3 contains 14 residues. Per germline, CDR1 SGHNT and CDR2 YENEEA. V was trimmed by 5 bases and J by 1 base, leaving 11 bases between them. The rearrangement uses TRBV11-3 and TRBJ1-2, with D possibly matching TRBD1 (6 bases). Sequenced sample: naive CD4+ T cells from blood. This receptor was obtained from a young woman in good health. The chain's CDR3 is CASSIQGINYGYTF. The DNA of the CDR3 is TGTGCCAGCAGCATTCAGGGGATTAACTATGGCTACACCTTC.